This T cell receptor beta chain originates from a study of blood T cell repertoires in COVID-19. In germline, CDR1 is SGHRS, CDR2 YFSETQ. With V trimmed by 1 base and J by 1 base, 4 bases remained unmatched. CDR3 size: 15 residues. Worth noting for this clone: Other DNA sequences within the sample encode an identical CDR3.

In the authors' methods: Estimated nucleated cell counts came from reference gene primer amplification. Using immunoSEQ multiplex PCR, the repertoire was profiled, and TCRdb retains in-frame clones only, with some absent. The V and J calls and clone size were taken over from that table, and D and trimming were inferred from the DNA. Among some 240,000 clones listed, 70% to 85% were seen once. The receptor's source is a woman aged 80 or over with acute or convalescent COVID-19. The rearrangement links TRBV5-1 to TRBJ2-7, with 8 bases matching TRBD1. The sample was peripheral blood. In DNA, the CDR3 is TGCGCCAGCAGCTTGAACGGACAGGGATCCTACGAGCAGTACTTC. Translated, it gives CASSLNGQGSYEQYF. Full variable domain (outside the CDR3, taken from reference TRBV5-1 and TRBJ2-7): KAGVTQTPRYLIKTRGQQVTLSCSPISGHRSVSWYQQTPGQGLQFLFEYFSETQRNKGNFPGRFSGRQFSNSRSEMNVSTLELGDSALYLCASSLNGQGSYEQYFGPGTRLTVT.